The clone carrying this T cell receptor beta chain was counted many times. The antigen is not known. Trimming pared 6 bases from V and 1 base from J, leaving 12 bases between. CDR3 length equals 13 residues. CDR1 and CDR2 (germline): DFQATT, SNEGSKA (reference sequence). This sample stems from a study of neurological immune-mediated disorders. Study summary: Within the group of some 35 multiple sclerosis patients, roughly 30 were relapsing-remitting, while 3 were secondary progressive. General study results and limits: None of the CDR3 amino acid sequences of expanded clones recurred across subjects, suggesting private repertoires in all groups. When the repertoires were grouped phylogenetically, those of 18 of the 34 multiple sclerosis patients came together in a single cluster of related CDR3 sequences, which points to a possible repertoire-level signature.

A 10-nucleotide random UMI tagged transcripts in template-switch 5'RACE cDNA synthesis. MiXCR, run by TCRdb on the 5' RACE reads, gives a single entry per CDR3 protein. Found here are 55,000 to 70,000 distinct CDR3 sequences, more than 4.5% of them singletons; the top ten hold approximately 5.6%. The receptor's source is a human donor with multiple sclerosis. The donor label of this sample is uncertain. Material for sequencing was PBMCs. The chain is built from TRBV20-1 and TRBJ1-1; no definite D call. CDR3 amino acids: CSALGHGNTEAFF. CDR3 bases: TGCAGTGCGTTGGGTCATGGGAACACTGAAGCTTTCTTT.